This T cell receptor (beta chain) appears in the sequencing data of a study of response to subunit inactivated influenza vaccine. Of note for this clonotype: The DNA is left out, because the CDR3 cannot be placed on it with certainty; the CDR3 is given as TCRdb lists it.

Termini included, the CDR3 measures 18 amino acids. The V gene's germline CDR1 is SGHAT and CDR2 FQDESV (reference sequence). Via MiXCR, TCRdb re-called the RT-PCR reads, giving one row per CDR3 protein. The table has hundreds of thousands of distinct CDR3 sequences, around a sixth seen once. The source material was PBMCs from blood, sampled roughly 12 days after vaccination. The V gene is TRBV11-1, the J gene TRBJ2-6; TRBD1, as called in the table, went unchecked against the DNA. The sequence derives from a man in his fifties who received an inactivated influenza vaccine. CDR3: CASSLEWGPGTGANVLSF.